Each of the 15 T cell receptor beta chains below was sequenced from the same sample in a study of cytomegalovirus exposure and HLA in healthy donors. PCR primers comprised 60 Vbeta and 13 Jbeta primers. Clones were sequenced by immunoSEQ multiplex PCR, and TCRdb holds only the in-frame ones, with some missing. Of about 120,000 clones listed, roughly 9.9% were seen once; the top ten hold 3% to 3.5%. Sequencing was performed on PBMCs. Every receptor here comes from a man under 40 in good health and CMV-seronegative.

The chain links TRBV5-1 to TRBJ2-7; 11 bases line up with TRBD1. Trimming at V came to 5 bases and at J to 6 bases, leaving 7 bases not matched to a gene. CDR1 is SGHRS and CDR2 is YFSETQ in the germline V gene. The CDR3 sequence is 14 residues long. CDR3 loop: CASRGTGGAFEQYF. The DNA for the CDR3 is TGCGCCAGCAGGGGGACAGGGGGTGCCTTCGAGCAGTACTTC.

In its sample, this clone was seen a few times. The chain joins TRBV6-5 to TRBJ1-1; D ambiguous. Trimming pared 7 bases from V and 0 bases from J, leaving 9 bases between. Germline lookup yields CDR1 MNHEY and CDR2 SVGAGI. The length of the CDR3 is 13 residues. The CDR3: CASKAGLNTEAFF. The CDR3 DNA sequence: TGTGCCAGCAAGGCGGGCCTGAACACTGAAGCTTTCTTT.

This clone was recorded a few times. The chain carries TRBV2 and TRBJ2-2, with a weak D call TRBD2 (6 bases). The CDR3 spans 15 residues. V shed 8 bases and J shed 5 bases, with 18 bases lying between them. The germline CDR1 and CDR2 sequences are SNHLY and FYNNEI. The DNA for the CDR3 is TGTGCCAGCCGCCCTCACGACGGGAGTACCGGGGAGCTGTTTTTT. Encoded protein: CASRPHDGSTGELFF.

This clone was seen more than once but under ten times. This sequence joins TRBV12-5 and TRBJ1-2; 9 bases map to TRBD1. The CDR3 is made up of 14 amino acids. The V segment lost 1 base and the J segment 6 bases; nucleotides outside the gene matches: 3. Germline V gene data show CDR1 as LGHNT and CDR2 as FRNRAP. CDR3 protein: CASGLGGTGHGYTF. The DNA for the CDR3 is TGTGCTAGTGGTTTGGGTGGGACAGGGCATGGCTACACCTTC.

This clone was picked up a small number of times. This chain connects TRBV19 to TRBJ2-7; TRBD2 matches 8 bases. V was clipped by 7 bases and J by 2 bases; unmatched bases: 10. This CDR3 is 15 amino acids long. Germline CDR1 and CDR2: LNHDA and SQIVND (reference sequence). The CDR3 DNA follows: TGTGCCAGTACCCCCACGGGGGGGGGCACCTACGAGCAGTACTTC. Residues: CASTPTGGGTYEQYF.

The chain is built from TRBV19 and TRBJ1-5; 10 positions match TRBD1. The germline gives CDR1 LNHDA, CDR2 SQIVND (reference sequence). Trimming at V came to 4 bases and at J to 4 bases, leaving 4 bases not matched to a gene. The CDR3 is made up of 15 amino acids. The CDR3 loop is CASSTGTGVNQPQHF. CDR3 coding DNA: TGTGCCAGTAGTACAGGGACAGGGGTTAATCAGCCCCAGCATTTT.

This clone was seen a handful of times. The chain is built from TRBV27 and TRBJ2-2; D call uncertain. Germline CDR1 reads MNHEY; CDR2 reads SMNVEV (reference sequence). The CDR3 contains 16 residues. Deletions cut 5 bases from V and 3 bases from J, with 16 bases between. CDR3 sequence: CASSQYAASYTGELFF. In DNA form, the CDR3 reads TGTGCCAGCAGTCAATACGCGGCATCTTACACCGGGGAGCTGTTTTTT.

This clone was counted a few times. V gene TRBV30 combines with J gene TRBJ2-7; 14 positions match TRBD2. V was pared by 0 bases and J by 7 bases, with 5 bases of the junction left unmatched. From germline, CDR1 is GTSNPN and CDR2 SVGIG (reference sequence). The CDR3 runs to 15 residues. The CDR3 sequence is CAWSVSGLAGGEQYF. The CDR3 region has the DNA TGTGCCTGGAGTGTAAGTGGACTAGCGGGAGGTGAGCAGTACTTC.

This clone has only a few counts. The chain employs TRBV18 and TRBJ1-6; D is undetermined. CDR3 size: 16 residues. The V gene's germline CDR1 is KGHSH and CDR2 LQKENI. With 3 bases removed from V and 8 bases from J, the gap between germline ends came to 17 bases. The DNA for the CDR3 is TGTGCCAGCTCACCTCCCGGCCGGGGATTCTATTCACCCCTCCACTTT. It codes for CASSPPGRGFYSPLHF.

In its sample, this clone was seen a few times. CDR3 coding DNA: TGTGCCAGCAGGCTAGGACAGGAGGGAGATACGCAGTATTTT. Protein sequence: CASRLGQEGDTQYF. The V and J genes are TRBV2 and TRBJ2-3, with D possibly TRBD1 on 7 matching bases. CDR1 is SNHLY and CDR2 is FYNNEI in the germline V gene. With 6 bases removed from V and 5 bases from J, the gap between germline ends came to 15 bases. This CDR3 region has 14 residues.

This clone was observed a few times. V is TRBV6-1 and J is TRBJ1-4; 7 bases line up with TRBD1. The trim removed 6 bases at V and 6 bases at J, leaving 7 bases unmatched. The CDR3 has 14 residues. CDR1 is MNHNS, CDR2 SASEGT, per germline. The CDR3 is CASRTGLRYEKLFF. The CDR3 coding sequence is TGTGCCAGCAGGACAGGGCTTCGGTATGAAAAACTGTTTTTT.

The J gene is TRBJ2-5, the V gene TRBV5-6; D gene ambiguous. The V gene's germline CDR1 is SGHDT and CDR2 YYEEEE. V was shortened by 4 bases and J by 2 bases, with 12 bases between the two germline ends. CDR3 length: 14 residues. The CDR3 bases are TGTGCCAGCAGCCCCCGGGTTAGTCAAGAGACCCAGTACTTC. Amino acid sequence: CASSPRVSQETQYF.

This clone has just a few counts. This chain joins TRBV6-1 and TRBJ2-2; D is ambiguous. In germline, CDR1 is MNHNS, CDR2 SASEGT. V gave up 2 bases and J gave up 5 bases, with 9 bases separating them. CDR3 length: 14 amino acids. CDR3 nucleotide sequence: TGTGCCAGCAGTGAAATCGGAGAAACCGGGGAGCTGTTTTTT. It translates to CASSEIGETGELFF.

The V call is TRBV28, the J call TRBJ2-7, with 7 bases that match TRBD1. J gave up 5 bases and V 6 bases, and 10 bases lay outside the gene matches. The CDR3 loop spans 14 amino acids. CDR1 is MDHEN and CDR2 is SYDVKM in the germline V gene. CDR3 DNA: TGTGCCAGCAGCGCCCCGACAGGGTTCGACGAGCAGTACTTC. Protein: CASSAPTGFDEQYF.

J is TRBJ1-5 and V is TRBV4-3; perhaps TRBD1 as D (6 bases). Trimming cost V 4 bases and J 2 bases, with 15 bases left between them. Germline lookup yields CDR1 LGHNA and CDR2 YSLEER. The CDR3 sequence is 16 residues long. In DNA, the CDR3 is TGCGCCAGCAGCCCCGACAGGAGGAATGGCAATCAGCCCCAGCATTTT. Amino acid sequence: CASSPDRRNGNQPQHF.